This T cell receptor beta chain came from a study of radiation and T cells in renal cell carcinoma. Study background: Nephrectomy followed 15 Gy stereotactic body radiation by 4 weeks. Whole-study findings and limits: From baseline, blood top tumor clonotypes peaked at 2 weeks post-radiation. No pretreatment tumor biopsies were available for baseline clonotypes.

A note on this clone: What it binds is not known.

Described time point: blood 2 weeks post-SBRT. Treatment denoted: 15 Gy SBRT to primary tumor, nephrectomy 4 weeks later. Clear cell pathology was present in this patient's renal cell carcinoma. CDR1 is SEHNR, CDR2 FQNEAQ, per germline (reference sequence). Trimming removed 1 base at V and 4 bases at J, with 14 bases between. The CDR3 is made up of 15 amino acids. Libraries were prepared by immunoSEQ multiplex PCR; TCRdb keeps only in-frame clonotypes and omits some of them. The sample holds approximately 49,000 clones; 80% are singletons and the top ten take around 28%. The chain links TRBV7-9 to TRBJ2-7, with D maybe TRBD2 (6 bases). The clonotype originates from a woman aged 65 to 85 with renal cell carcinoma. Sequenced here: blood, sampled from a patient whose treatment included radiotherapy and nephrectomy. For the CDR3, the DNA is TGTGCCAGCAGCTTAGGAGCCGGGGGAATGTACGAGCAGTACTTC. The encoded protein is CASSLGAGGMYEQYF.